This entry lists 4 T cell receptor beta chains sequenced from one sample in a study of chemoradiotherapy in HPV16-positive cancers. Assay: immunoSEQ multiplex PCR; the TCRdb copy retains only in-frame clones and omits some. The table includes 9,500 to 15,000 clones, about 90% detected once. Sequencing was performed on blood, taken from a patient who underwent chemoradiotherapy. These receptors were collected from a human donor with HPV-associated anogenital cancer.

The rearrangement uses TRBV9 and TRBJ2-5; D possibly corresponds to TRBD2 (7 bases). Trimming left V 4 bases short and J 1 base short, with 14 bases between. Germline V gene sequence: CDR1 SGDLS, CDR2 YYNGEE. CDR3 length equals 15 residues. Here the CDR3 DNA reads TGTGCCAGCAGCCCAGCGGCGGGGGCCCAAGAGACCCAGTACTTC. The encoded protein is CASSPAAGAQETQYF. Supplemented by reference TRBV9 and TRBJ2-5, the full variable domain reads DSGVTQTPKHLITATGQRVTLRCSPRSGDLSVYWYQQSLDQGLQFLIQYYNGEERAKGNILERFSAQQFPDLHSELNLSSLELGDSALYFCASSPAAGAQETQYFGPGTRLLVL.

This chain links TRBV9 with TRBJ1-3, with D maybe TRBD1 (6 bases). Trimming removed 1 base at V and 2 bases at J, with 16 bases between. The length of the CDR3 is 17 residues. The V gene's germline CDR1 is SGDLS and CDR2 YYNGEE. The CDR3 loop is CASSVRGLGGTGNTIYF. CDR3 nucleotides: TGTGCCAGCAGCGTAAGGGGATTAGGGGGGACTGGAAACACCATATATTTT.

This chain connects TRBV5-5 to TRBJ2-5; D is uncertain. Germline loops: CDR1 SGHKS, CDR2 YYEKEE (reference sequence). This CDR3 region has 14 residues. V was pared by 2 bases and J by 1 base, with 9 bases between. The DNA of the CDR3 is TGTGCCAGCAGCTTCAGTAGTCTCCAAGAGACCCAGTACTTC. This gives the protein CASSFSSLQETQYF.

The CDR3 here is CASSSNAGGYTF. The CDR3 DNA reads TGTGCCAGCAGCTCAAATGCCGGGGGCTACACCTTC. The chain joins TRBV7-2 to TRBJ1-2; D remains ambiguous. V was trimmed by 4 bases and J by 8 bases, leaving 11 bases between them. Germline lookup yields CDR1 SGHTA and CDR2 FQGNSA. This CDR3 spans 12 amino acids.